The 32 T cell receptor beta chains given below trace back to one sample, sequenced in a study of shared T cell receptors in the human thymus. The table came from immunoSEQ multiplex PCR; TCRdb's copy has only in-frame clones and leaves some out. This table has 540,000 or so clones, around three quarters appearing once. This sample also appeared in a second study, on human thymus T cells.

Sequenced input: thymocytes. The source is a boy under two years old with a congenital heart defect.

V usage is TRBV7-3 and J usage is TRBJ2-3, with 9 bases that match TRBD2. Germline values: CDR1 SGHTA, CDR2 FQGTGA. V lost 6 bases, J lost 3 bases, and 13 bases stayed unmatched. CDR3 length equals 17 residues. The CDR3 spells CASSPTAPGLATDTQYF. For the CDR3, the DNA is TGTGCCAGCAGTCCCACCGCCCCGGGACTAGCAACAGATACGCAGTATTTT.

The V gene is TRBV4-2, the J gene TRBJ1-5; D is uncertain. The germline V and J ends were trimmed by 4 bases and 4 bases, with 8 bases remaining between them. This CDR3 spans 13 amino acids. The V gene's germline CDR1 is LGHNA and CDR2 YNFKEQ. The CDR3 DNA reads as TGTGCCAGCAGCCGGACTGGGAATCAGCCCCAGCATTTT. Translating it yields CASSRTGNQPQHF.

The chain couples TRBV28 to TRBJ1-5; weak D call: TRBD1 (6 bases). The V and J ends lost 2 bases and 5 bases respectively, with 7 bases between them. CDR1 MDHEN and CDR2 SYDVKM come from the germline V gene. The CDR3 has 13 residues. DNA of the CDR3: TGTGCCAGCAGTTTAACAGGGTATCAGCCCCAGCATTTT. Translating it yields CASSLTGYQPQHF.

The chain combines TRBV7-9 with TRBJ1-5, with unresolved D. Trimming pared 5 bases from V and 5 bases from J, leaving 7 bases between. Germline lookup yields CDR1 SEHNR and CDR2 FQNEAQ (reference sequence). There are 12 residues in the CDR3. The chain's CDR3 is CASSRGDQPQHF. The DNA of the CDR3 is TGTGCCAGCAGCCGAGGCGATCAGCCCCAGCATTTT.

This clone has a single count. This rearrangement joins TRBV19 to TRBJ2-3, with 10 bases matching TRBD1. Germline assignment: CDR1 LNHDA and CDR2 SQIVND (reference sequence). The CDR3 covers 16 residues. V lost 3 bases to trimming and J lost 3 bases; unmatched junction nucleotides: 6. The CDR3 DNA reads TGTGCCAGTAGTATCGACAGGGGGCCTACGACAGATACGCAGTATTTT. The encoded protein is CASSIDRGPTTDTQYF.

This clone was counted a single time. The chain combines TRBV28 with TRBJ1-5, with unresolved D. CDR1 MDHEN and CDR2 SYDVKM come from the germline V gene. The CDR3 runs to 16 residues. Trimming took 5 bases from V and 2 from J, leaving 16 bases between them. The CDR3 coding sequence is TGTGCCAGCAGTCAACGGACTAACGCGGGCAATCAGCCCCAGCATTTT. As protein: CASSQRTNAGNQPQHF.

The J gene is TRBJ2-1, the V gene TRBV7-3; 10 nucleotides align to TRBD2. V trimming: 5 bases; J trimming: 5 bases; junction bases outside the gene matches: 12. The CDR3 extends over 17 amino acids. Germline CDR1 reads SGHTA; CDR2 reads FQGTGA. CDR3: CASSLRASGSGDNEQFF. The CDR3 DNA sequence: TGTGCCAGCAGCCTAAGGGCTAGCGGGAGCGGAGACAATGAGCAGTTCTTC. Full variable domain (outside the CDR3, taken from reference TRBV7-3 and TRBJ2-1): GAGVSQTPSNKVTEKGKYVELRCDPISGHTALYWYRQSLGQGPEFLIYFQGTGAADDSGLPNDRFFAVRPEGSVSTLKIQRTERGDSAVYLCASSLRASGSGDNEQFFGPGTRLTVL.

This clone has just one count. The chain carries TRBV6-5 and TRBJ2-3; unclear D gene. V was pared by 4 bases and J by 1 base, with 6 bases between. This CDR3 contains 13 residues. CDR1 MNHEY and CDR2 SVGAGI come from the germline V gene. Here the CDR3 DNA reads TGTGCCAGCAGTTTGGGCCGCACAGATACGCAGTATTTT. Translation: CASSLGRTDTQYF.

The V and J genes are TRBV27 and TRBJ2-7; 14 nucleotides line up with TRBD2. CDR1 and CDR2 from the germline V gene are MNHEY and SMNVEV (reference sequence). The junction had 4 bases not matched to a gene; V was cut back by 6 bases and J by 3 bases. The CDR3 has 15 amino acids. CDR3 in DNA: TGTGCCAGCAGGAGACTAGCGGGAGGGTACTACGAGCAGTACTTC. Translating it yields CASRRLAGGYYEQYF.

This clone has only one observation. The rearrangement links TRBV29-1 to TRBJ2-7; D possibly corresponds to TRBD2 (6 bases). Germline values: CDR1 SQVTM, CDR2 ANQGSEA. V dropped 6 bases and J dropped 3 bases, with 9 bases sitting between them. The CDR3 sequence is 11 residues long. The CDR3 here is CSVRAGYEQYF. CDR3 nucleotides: TGCAGCGTCCGAGCGGGCTACGAGCAGTACTTC.

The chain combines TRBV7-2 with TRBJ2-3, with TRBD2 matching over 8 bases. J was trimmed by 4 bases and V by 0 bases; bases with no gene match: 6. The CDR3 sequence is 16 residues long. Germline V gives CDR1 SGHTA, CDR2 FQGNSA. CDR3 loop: CASSLASSGSSDTQYF. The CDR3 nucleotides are TGTGCCAGCAGCTTAGCTTCGAGCGGGAGTTCAGATACGCAGTATTTT.

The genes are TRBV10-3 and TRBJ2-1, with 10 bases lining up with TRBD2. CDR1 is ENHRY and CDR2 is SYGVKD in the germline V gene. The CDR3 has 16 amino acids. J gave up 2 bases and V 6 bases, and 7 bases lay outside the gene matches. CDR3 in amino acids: CAIRGSGRTPYNEQFF. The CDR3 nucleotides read TGTGCCATCAGAGGTAGCGGGAGGACCCCCTACAATGAGCAGTTCTTC.

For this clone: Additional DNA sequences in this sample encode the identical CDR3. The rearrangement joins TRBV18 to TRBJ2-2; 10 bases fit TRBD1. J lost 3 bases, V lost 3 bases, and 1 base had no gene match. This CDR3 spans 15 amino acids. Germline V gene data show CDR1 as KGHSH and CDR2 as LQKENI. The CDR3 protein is CASSPGQGDTGELFF. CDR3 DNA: TGTGCCAGCTCACCCGGACAGGGGGACACCGGGGAGCTGTTTTTT.

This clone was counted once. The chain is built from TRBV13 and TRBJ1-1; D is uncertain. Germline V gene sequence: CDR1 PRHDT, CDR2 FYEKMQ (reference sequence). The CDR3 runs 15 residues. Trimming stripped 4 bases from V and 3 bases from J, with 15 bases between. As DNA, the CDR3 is TGTGCCAGCAGCTCTACGTCCCTGGCGGACACTGAAGCTTTCTTT. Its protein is CASSSTSLADTEAFF.

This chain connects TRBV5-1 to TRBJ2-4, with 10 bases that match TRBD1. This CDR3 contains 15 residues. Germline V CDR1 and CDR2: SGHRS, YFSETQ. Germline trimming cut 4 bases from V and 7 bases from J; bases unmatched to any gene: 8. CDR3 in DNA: TGCGCCAGCAGCACAGGACAGGGGGGTACGAACATTCAGTACTTC. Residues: CASSTGQGGTNIQYF.

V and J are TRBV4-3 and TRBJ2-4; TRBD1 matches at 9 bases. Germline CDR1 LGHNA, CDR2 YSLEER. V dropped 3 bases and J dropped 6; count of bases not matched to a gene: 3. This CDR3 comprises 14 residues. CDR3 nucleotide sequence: TGCGCCAGCAGCCATGGGACAGGGACAAACATTCAGTACTTC. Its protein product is CASSHGTGTNIQYF.

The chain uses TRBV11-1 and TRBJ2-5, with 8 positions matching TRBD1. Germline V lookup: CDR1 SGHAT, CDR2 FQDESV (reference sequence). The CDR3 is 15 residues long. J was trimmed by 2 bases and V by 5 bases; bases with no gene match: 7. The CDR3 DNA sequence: TGTGCCAGCAGCGTTATGGACAGGGAGCAAGAGACCCAGTACTTC. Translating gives CASSVMDREQETQYF.

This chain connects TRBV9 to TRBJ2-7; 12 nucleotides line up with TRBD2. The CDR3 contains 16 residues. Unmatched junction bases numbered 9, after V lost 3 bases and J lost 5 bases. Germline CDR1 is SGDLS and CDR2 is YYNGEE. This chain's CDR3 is CASSARLAGDSNEQYF. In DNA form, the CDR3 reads TGTGCCAGCAGCGCCCGACTAGCGGGAGATTCGAACGAGCAGTACTTC.

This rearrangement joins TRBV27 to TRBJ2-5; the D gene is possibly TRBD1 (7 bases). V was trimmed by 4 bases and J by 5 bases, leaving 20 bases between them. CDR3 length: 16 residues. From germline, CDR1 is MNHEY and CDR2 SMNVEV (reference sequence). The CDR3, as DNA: TGTGCCAGCAGTTCCATCCGGGGGACAGCCATGGAGACCCAGTACTTC. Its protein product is CASSSIRGTAMETQYF.

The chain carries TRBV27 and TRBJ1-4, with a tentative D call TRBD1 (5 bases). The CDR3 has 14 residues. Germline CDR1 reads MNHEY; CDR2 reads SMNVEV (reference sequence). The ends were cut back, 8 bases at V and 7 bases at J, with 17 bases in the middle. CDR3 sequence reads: CASGPTGEVEKLFF. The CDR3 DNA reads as TGTGCCAGCGGTCCGACGGGGGAGGTTGAAAAACTGTTTTTT.

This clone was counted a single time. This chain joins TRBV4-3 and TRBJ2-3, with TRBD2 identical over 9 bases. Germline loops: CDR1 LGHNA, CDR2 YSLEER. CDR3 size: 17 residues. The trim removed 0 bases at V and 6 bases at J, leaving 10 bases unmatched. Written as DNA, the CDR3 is TGCGCCAGCAGCCAAGACCCCCCCGGGACTAGCTGTGATACGCAGTATTTT. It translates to CASSQDPPGTSCDTQYF.

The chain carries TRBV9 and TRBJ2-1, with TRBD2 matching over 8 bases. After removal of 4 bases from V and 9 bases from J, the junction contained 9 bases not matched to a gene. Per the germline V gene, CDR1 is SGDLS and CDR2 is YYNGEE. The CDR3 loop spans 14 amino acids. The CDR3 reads CASSIHGTSGEQFF. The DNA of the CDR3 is TGTGCCAGCAGCATCCACGGGACTAGTGGTGAGCAGTTCTTC.

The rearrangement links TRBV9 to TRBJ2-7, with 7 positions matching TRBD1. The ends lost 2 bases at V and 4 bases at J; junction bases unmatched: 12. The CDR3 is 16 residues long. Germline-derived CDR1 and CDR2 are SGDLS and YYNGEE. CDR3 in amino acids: CASSVAPFDRAYEQYF. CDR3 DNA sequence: TGTGCCAGCAGCGTGGCCCCATTTGACAGGGCGTACGAGCAGTACTTC.

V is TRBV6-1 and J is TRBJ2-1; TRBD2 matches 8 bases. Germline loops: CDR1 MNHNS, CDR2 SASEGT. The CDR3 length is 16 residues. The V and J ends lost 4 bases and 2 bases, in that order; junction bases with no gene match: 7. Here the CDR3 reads CASSVGAGGTYNEQFF. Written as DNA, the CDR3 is TGTGCCAGCAGTGTTGGGGCGGGGGGCACCTACAATGAGCAGTTCTTC.

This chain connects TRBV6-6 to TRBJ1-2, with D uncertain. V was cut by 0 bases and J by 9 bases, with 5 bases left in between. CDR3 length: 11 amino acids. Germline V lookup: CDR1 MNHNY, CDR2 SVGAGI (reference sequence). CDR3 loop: CASSYSPSYTF. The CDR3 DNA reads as TGTGCCAGCAGTTACTCCCCAAGCTACACCTTC.

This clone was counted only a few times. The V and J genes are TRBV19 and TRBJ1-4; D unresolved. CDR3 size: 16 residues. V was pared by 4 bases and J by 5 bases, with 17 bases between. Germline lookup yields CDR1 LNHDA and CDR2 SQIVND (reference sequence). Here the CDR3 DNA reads TGTGCCAGTAGTAAACCCCGACGGTCCGGGAATGAAAAACTGTTTTTT. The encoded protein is CASSKPRRSGNEKLFF.

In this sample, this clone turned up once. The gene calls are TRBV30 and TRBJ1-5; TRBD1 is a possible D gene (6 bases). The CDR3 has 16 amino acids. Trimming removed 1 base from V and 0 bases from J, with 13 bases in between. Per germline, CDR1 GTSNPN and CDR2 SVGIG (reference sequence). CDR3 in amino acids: CAWSAGQTYSNQPQHF. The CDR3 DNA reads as TGTGCCTGGAGTGCCGGACAGACCTATAGCAATCAGCCCCAGCATTTT.

The CDR3 DNA sequence: TGTGCCAGCAGTTCAAGAGACAGACAGGGGGATACGCAGTATTTT. Translated, it gives CASSSRDRQGDTQYF. The rearrangement uses TRBV28 and TRBJ2-3, with 8 bases fitting TRBD1. CDR3 length: 15 amino acids. V was pared by 4 bases and J by 6 bases, with 9 bases of the junction left unmatched. CDR1 is MDHEN, CDR2 SYDVKM, per germline.

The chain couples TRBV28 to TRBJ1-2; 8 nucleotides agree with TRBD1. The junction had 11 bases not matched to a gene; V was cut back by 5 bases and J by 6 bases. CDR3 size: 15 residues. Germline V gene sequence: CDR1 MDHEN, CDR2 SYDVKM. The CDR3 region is CASSHSPTGVNGYTF. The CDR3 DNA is TGTGCCAGCAGTCACTCTCCGACAGGGGTTAATGGCTACACCTTC.

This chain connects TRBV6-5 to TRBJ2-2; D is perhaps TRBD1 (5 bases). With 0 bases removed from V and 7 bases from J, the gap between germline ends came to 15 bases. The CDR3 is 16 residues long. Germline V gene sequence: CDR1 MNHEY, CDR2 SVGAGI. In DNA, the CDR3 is TGTGCCAGCAGTTACTCCTTCAGGGAACTGATCGGGGAGCTGTTTTTT. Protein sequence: CASSYSFRELIGELFF.

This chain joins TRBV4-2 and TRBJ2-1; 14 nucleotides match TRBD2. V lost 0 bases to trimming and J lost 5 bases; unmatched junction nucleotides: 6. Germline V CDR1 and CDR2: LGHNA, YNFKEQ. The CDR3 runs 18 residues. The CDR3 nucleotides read TGTGCCAGCAGCCAAGATGCTCGACTAGCGGGAGGGCACAATGAGCAGTTCTTC. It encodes CASSQDARLAGGHNEQFF.

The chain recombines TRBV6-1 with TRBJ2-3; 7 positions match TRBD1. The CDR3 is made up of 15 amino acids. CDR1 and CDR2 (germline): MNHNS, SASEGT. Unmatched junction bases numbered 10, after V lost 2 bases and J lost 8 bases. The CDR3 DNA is TGTGCCAGCAGTGAATCGGGACAGATCACAAGTACGCAGTATTTT. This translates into CASSESGQITSTQYF.